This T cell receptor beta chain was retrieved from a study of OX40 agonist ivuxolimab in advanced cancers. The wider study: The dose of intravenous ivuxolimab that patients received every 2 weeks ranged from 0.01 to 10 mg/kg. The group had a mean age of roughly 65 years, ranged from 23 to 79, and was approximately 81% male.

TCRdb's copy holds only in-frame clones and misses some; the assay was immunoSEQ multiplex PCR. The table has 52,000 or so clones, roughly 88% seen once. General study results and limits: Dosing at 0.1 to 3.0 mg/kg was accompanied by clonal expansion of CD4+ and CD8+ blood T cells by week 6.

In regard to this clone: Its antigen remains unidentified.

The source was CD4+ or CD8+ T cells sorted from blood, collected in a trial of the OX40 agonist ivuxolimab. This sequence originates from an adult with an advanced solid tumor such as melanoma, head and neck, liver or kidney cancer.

The CDR3 loop is CASSWQGTEAFF. The DNA for the CDR3 is TGTGCCAGCAGCTGGCAGGGGACTGAAGCTTTCTTT. The gene calls are TRBV7-9 and TRBJ1-1; possible D gene TRBD1, 6 bases. Germline V gene sequence: CDR1 SEHNR, CDR2 FQNEAQ (reference sequence). The CDR3 runs 12 residues. Trimming cost V 4 bases and J 5 bases, with 8 bases left between them.